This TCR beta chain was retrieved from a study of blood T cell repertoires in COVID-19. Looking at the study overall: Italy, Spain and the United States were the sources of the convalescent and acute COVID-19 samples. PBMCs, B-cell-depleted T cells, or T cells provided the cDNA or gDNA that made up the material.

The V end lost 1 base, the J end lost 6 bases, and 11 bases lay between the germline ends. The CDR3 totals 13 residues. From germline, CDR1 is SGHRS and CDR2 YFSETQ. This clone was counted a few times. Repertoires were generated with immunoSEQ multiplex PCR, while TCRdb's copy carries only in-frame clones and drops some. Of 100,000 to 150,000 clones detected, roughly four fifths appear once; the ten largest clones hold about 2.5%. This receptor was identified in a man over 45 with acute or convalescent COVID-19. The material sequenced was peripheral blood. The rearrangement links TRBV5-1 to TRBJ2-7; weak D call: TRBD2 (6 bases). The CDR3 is CASSLMRDGEQYF. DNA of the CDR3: TGCGCCAGCAGCTTGATGCGGGACGGCGAGCAGTACTTC.